A single T cell receptor (beta chain) is shown here with its context. This specimen belongs to a study of blood T cell repertoires in COVID-19. Looking at the study overall: Both acute and convalescent COVID-19 samples were obtained from the United States, Italy and Spain. Nucleic acid was either cDNA or gDNA, and it came from T cells, B-cell-depleted T cells, or PBMCs.

Germline lookup yields CDR1 SGDLS and CDR2 YYNGEE. V was clipped by 9 bases and J by 1 base, with 10 bases between them. CDR3 size: 12 residues. Method: immunoSEQ multiplex PCR; TCRdb's copy keeps in-frame clones and lacks some. This table holds 250,000 to 350,000 clones, around 90% found once. The receptor's source is a man between 18 and 35 years old who had recovered from COVID-19. This chain connects TRBV9 to TRBJ1-2, with a possible D match to TRBD1 (5 bases). The sequencing input was peripheral blood. CDR3 sequence reads: CATYDSNYGYTF. The CDR3 bases are TGTGCCACCTACGACAGTAACTATGGCTACACCTTC.